The 11 T cell receptor beta chains in this list originate from one sample, sequenced in a study of shared clonotypes between healthy human individuals. Using immunoSEQ multiplex PCR, the repertoire was profiled, and TCRdb retains in-frame clones only, with some absent. The table lists hundreds of thousands of clones, around 75% of them singletons, with around 14% in the top ten. The specimen sequenced was PBMCs. The source is a woman in her forties in good health. Some clones in this sample may be carry-over from other donors' samples.

This clone was seen a few times. The sample contains more than one DNA sequence encoding this CDR3. The chain combines TRBV9 with TRBJ2-3; 7 bases agree with TRBD2. The CDR3 totals 14 residues. Germline values: CDR1 SGDLS, CDR2 YYNGEE. Germline trimming cut 3 bases from V and 0 bases from J; bases unmatched to any gene: 1. This CDR3 reads CASSAGLSTDTQYF. The DNA for the CDR3 is TGTGCCAGCAGCGCGGGACTAAGCACAGATACGCAGTATTTT.

The chain links TRBV5-1 to TRBJ1-1; D is ambiguous. Per the germline V gene, CDR1 is SGHRS and CDR2 is YFSETQ. Trimming took 1 base from V and 5 from J, leaving 21 bases between them. This CDR3 region has 17 residues. The CDR3 reads CASSLLGFQTTGTEAFF. The CDR3 DNA is TGCGCCAGCAGCTTGTTAGGGTTTCAAACCACGGGGACTGAAGCTTTCTTT.

The chain is built from TRBV5-1 and TRBJ2-7; D is unclear. With 1 base removed from V and 2 bases from J, the gap between germline ends came to 4 bases. Germline V gene sequence: CDR1 SGHRS, CDR2 YFSETQ. This CDR3 is 12 amino acids long. CDR3 nucleotide sequence: TGCGCCAGCAGCTTGATACCCTACGAGCAGTACTTC. The encoded protein is CASSLIPYEQYF.

The genes are TRBV19 and TRBJ1-5, with 10 bases identical to TRBD1. V shed 5 bases and J 5 bases; nucleotides not matched to a gene: 0. CDR3 size: 13 residues. The germline gives CDR1 LNHDA, CDR2 SQIVND (reference sequence). CDR3 sequence: CASSGTGDQPQHF. In DNA, the CDR3 is TGTGCCAGTAGTGGGACAGGGGATCAGCCCCAGCATTTT.

The J gene is TRBJ2-3, the V gene TRBV7-9; tentatively, D is TRBD1 (5 bases). The germline CDR1 and CDR2 sequences are SEHNR and FQNEAQ (reference sequence). The V and J ends lost 5 bases and 0 bases respectively, with 9 bases between them. The CDR3 is made up of 14 amino acids. The chain's CDR3 is CASSPTASTDTQYF. CDR3 DNA sequence: TGTGCCAGCAGCCCGACAGCTAGCACAGATACGCAGTATTTT.

V is TRBV27 and J is TRBJ2-1, with D unresolved. The V end lost 6 bases, the J end lost 5 bases, and 14 bases lay between the germline ends. CDR3 size: 14 residues. Germline-derived CDR1 and CDR2 are MNHEY and SMNVEV (reference sequence). CDR3 DNA sequence: TGTGCCAGCAGCCTCACCGACTGGAACAATGAGCAGTTCTTC. Translation gives CASSLTDWNNEQFF.

The chain employs TRBV19 and TRBJ2-1, with D possibly being TRBD2 (7 bases). Germline CDR1 is LNHDA and CDR2 is SQIVND (reference sequence). This CDR3 has 17 amino acids. Trimming stripped 5 bases from V and 9 bases from J, with 26 bases between. The CDR3 protein is CASSHWIGGGPGVEQFF. The CDR3, as DNA: TGTGCCAGTAGTCATTGGATTGGGGGAGGGCCAGGGGTTGAGCAGTTCTTC.

In this sample, this clone turned up once. The chain couples TRBV10-3 to TRBJ1-2; no definite D call. V was cut by 6 bases and J by 2 bases, with 13 bases left in between. This CDR3 is built from 14 residues. CDR1 is ENHRY, CDR2 SYGVKD, per germline. CDR3 sequence (DNA): TGTGCCATCAGGGGAGAGGGCCTAAACTATGGCTACACCTTC. Translating it yields CAIRGEGLNYGYTF.

Details on this clone: Other DNA sequences of this sample code for an identical CDR3. V and J are TRBV5-6 and TRBJ1-2; maybe TRBD1 (5 bases). Germline lookup yields CDR1 SGHDT and CDR2 YYEEEE. V was cut by 4 bases and J by 3 bases, with 16 bases left in between. This CDR3 is 15 amino acids long. CDR3 DNA: TGTGCCAGCAGCCCAAGGACGGCCAGGGACTATGGCTACACCTTC. Amino acid sequence: CASSPRTARDYGYTF.

This chain joins TRBV5-6 and TRBJ1-5; D not certain. The CDR3 length is 12 residues. With 4 bases removed from V and 7 bases from J, the gap between germline ends came to 9 bases. CDR1 is SGHDT and CDR2 is YYEEEE in the germline V gene. The DNA of the CDR3 is TGTGCCAGCAGCCAAGGGCGACAGCCCCAGCATTTT. The encoded protein is CASSQGRQPQHF. Full variable domain (missing parts from reference TRBV5-6 and TRBJ1-5): DAGVTQSPTHLIKTRGQQVTLRCSPKSGHDTVSWYQQALGQGPQFIFQYYEEEERQRGNFPDRFSGHQFPNYSSELNVNALLLGDSALYLCASSQGRQPQHFGDGTRLSIL.

The V gene is TRBV11-2, the J gene TRBJ2-7; D is tentatively TRBD1 or TRBD2 (5 bases each). CDR3 length: 12 amino acids. Looked up from germline, CDR1 is SGHAT and CDR2 is FQNNGV. Trimming removed 5 bases from V and 2 bases from J, with 7 bases in between. The CDR3 protein is CASSEGPYEQYF. CDR3 bases: TGTGCCAGCAGCGAGGGGCCCTACGAGCAGTACTTC. The full variable domain, rest sourced from reference TRBV11-2 and TRBJ2-7, is EAGVAQSPRYKIIEKRQSVAFWCNPISGHATLYWYQQILGQGPKLLIQFQNNGVVDDSQLPKDRFSAERLKGVDSTLKIQPAKLEDSAVYLCASSEGPYEQYFGPGTRLTVT.